This T cell receptor (beta chain) comes out of a study of post-analysis software for immune sequencing data. Across the study: Several disease courses (relapsing-remitting, secondary progressive and progressive-relapsing) of multiple sclerosis were included. Study-wide points: Compared against controls, patients with multiple sclerosis displayed significantly lower normalized Chao1 diversity. In patients, TRBV5-6, TRBV5-1 and TRBV20-1 belonged to five or six TRBV segments found more frequently than in controls. Under the F measure, samples that were prepared in one batch clustered strongly together.

In regard to this clonotype: The antigen remains unidentified.

Each TCR beta cDNA library carried unique molecular identifiers. Each batch of about 0.95 to 11 million T cells produced hundreds of thousands of cDNA molecules. TCRdb fed the PCR reads into MiXCR, producing one record per CDR3 protein. The sample holds roughly 430,000 distinct CDR3 sequences, approximately 42% seen once. The CDR3 length is 14 residues. The germline V gene has CDR1 SGHRS and CDR2 YFSETQ. V was clipped by 4 bases and J by 2 bases; unmatched bases: 3. Source material: blood. The TCR sequence derives from a girl aged 2 to 10 with multiple sclerosis. V is TRBV5-1 and J is TRBJ2-7; 10 nucleotides align to TRBD2. This CDR3 reads CASSRSGGTYEQYF. CDR3 DNA sequence: TGCGCCAGCAGCCGTAGCGGGGGGACCTACGAGCAGTACTTC.